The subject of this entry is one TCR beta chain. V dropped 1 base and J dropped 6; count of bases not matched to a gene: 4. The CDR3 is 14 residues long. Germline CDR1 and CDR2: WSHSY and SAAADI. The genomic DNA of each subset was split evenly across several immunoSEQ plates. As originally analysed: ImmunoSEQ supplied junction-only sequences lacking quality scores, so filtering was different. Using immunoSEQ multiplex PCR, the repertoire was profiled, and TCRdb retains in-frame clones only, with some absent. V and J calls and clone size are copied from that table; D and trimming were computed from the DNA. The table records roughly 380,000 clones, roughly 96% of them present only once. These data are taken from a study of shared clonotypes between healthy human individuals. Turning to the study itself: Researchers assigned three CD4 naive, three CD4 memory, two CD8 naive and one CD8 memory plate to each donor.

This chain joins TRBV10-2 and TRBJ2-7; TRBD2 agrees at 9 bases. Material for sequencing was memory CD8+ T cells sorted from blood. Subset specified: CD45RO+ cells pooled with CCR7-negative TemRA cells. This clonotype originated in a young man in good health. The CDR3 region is CASSEWGLAGEQYF. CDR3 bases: TGCGCCAGCAGTGAGTGGGGACTAGCTGGCGAGCAGTACTTC.